What follows are 3 T cell receptor beta chains derived from one specimen sequenced in a study of graft-versus-host responses after intestinal transplantation. The data were produced by immunoSEQ multiplex PCR, yet TCRdb's version contains in-frame clones alone and is incomplete. The sample carries roughly 110,000 clones, about 92% recorded once. These receptors have no identified antigens. The sequenced sample was unstimulated CD8+ T cells sorted from spleen or lymph node cells, obtained before transplant. These receptors were taken from a human donor who was the organ donor for an intestinal transplant.

The CDR3 loop reads CASSYSGQGSEQFF. In DNA form, the CDR3 reads TGTGCCAGCAGTTACTCCGGACAGGGAAGTGAGCAGTTCTTC. The chain links TRBV6-5 to TRBJ2-1, with 8 bases lining up with TRBD1. Germline-derived CDR1 and CDR2 are MNHEY and SVGAGI. CDR3 length: 14 residues. The V segment lost 0 bases and the J segment 9 bases; nucleotides outside the gene matches: 4.

This chain uses TRBV29-1 with TRBJ2-5; 7 nucleotides agree with TRBD1. J gave up 5 bases and V 8 bases, and 11 bases lay outside the gene matches. The CDR3 consists of 13 residues. The germline gives CDR1 SQVTM, CDR2 ANQGSEA. The CDR3 sequence is CSQLTGYGETQYF. CDR3 DNA sequence: TGCAGCCAACTGACAGGGTATGGGGAGACCCAGTACTTC.

The chain uses TRBV27 and TRBJ2-7; TRBD2 matches 7 bases. Germline V lookup: CDR1 MNHEY, CDR2 SMNVEV (reference sequence). The J segment lost 3 bases and the V segment lost 2 bases, leaving 7 bases of the junction unmatched. CDR3 size: 15 residues. DNA of the CDR3: TGTGCCAGCAGTTTAGGGGGGGTGGGGTTCTACGAGCAGTACTTC. Protein product: CASSLGGVGFYEQYF.